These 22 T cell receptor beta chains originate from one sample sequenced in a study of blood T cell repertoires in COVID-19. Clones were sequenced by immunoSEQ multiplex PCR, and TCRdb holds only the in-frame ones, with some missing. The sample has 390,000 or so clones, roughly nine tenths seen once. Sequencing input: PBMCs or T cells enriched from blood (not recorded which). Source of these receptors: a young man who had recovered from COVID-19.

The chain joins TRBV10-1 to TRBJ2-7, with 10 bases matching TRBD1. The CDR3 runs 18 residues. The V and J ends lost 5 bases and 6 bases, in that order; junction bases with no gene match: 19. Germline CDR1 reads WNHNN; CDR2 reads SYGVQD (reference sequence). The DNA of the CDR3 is TGCGCCAGCAGTACAGGACCCTTGCCGGGACAGGGGACCCGCGAGCAGTACTTC. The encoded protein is CASSTGPLPGQGTREQYF.

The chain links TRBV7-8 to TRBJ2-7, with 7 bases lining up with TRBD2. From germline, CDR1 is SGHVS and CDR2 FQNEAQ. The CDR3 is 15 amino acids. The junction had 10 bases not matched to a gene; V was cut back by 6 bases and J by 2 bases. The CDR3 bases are TGTGCCAGCAGGAGCAATAGCGGGCCCCCCTACGAGCAGTACTTC. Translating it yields CASRSNSGPPYEQYF.

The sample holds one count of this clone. Here the CDR3 reads CATSRVGLQGDTEAFF. The CDR3 DNA follows: TGTGCCACCAGCAGAGTTGGGCTTCAGGGGGACACTGAAGCTTTCTTT. The gene calls are TRBV15 and TRBJ1-1, with 7 bases lining up with TRBD1. The CDR3 length is 16 residues. J lost 3 bases, V lost 1 base, and 8 bases had no gene match. From germline, CDR1 is LNHNV and CDR2 YYDKDF (reference sequence).

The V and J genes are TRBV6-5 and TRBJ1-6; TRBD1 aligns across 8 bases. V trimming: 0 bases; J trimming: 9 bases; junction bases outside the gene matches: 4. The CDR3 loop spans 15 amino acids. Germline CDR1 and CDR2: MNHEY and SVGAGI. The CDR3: CASSYSGQGSSPLHF. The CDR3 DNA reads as TGTGCCAGCAGTTACTCAGGACAGGGTAGTTCACCCCTCCACTTT.

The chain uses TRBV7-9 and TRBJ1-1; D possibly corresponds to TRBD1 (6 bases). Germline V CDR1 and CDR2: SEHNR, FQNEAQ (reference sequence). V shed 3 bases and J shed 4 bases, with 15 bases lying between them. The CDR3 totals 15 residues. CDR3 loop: CASSLSGQGSTEAFF. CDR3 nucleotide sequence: TGTGCCAGCAGCTTGTCAGGTCAGGGGAGCACTGAAGCTTTCTTT.

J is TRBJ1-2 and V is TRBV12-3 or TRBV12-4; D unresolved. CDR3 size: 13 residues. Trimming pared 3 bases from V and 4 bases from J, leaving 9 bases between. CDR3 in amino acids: CASSLRHIYGYTF. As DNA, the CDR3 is TGTGCCAGCAGTTTGCGGCACATCTATGGCTACACCTTC.

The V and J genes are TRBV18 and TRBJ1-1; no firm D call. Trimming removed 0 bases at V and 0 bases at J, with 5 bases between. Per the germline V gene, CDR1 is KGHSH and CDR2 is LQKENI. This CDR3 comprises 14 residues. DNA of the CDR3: TGTGCCAGCTCACCACCATCCTTGAACACTGAAGCTTTCTTT. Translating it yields CASSPPSLNTEAFF.

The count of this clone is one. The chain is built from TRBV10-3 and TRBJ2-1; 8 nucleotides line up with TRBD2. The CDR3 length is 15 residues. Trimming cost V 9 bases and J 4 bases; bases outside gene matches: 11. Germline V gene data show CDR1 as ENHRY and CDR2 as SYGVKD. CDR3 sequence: CAIEPGTRKYNEQFF. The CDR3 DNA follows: TGTGCCATTGAGCCCGGGACTAGAAAATACAATGAGCAGTTCTTC.

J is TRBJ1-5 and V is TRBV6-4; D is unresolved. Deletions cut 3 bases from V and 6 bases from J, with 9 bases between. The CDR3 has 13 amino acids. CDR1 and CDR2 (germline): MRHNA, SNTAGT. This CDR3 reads CASSEGLGQPQHF. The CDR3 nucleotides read TGTGCCAGCAGTGAGGGTCTAGGTCAGCCCCAGCATTTT.

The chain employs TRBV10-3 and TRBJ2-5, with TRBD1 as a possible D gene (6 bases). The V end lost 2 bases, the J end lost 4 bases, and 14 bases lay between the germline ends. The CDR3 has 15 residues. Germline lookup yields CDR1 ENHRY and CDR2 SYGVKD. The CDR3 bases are TGTGCCATCAGTGAGGGAACAGGGCTAAGAGAGACCCAGTACTTC. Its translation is CAISEGTGLRETQYF.

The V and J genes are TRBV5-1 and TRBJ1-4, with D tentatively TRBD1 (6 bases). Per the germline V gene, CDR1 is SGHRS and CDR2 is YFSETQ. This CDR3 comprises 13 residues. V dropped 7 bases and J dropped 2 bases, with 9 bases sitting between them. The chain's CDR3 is CASRDNTNEKLFF. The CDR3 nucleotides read TGCGCCAGCCGGGACAACACTAATGAAAAACTGTTTTTT. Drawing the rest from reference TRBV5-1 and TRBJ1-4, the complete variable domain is KAGVTQTPRYLIKTRGQQVTLSCSPISGHRSVSWYQQTPGQGLQFLFEYFSETQRNKGNFPGRFSGRQFSNSRSEMNVSTLELGDSALYLCASRDNTNEKLFFGSGTQLSVL.

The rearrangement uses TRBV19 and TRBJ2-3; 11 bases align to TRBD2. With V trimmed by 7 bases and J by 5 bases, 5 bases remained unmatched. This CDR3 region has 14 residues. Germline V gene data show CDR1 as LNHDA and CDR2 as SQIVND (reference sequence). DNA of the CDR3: TGTGCCAGTAATAGCGGGGGGGCCCAAGATACGCAGTATTTT. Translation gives CASNSGGAQDTQYF.

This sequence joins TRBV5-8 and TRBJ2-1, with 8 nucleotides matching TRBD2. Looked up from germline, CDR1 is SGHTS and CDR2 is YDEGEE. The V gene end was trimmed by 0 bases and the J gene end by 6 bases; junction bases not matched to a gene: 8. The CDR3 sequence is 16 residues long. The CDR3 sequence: CASSLGLGGGTNEQFF. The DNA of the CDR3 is TGTGCCAGCAGCTTGGGGCTGGGCGGGGGGACCAATGAGCAGTTCTTC.

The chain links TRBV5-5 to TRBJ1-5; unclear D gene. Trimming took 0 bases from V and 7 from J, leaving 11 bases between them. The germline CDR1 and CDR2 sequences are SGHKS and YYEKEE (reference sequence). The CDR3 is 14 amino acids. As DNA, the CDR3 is TGTGCCAGCAGCTTGGGGGAGGGTAGGCAGCCCCAGCATTTT. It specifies CASSLGEGRQPQHF.

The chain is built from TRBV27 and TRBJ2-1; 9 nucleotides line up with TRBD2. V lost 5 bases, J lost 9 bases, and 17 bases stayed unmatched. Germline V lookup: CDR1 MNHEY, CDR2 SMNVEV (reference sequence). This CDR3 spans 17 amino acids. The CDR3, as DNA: TGTGCCAGCAGTCCCCACTCCCCGCGGGGGGGCGGAAGTGAGCAGTTCTTC. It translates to CASSPHSPRGGGSEQFF.

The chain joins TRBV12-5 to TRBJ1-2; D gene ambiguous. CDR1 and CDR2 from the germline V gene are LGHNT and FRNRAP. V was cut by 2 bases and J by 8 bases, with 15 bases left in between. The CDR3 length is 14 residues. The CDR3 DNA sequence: TGTGCTAGTGGTTTGACCCGCAATTGGAGCGGCTACACCTTC. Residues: CASGLTRNWSGYTF. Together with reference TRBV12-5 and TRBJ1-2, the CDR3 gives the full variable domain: DARVTQTPRHKVTEMGQEVTMRCQPILGHNTVFWYRQTMMQGLELLAYFRNRAPLDDSGMPKDRFSAEMPDATLATLKIQPSEPRDSAVYFCASGLTRNWSGYTFGSGTRLTVV.

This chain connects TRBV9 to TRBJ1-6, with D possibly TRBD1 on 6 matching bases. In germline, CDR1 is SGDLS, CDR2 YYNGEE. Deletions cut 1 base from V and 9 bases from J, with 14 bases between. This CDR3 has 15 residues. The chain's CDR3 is CASSVREGGLSPLHF. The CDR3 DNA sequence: TGTGCCAGCAGCGTAAGGGAAGGGGGTCTTTCACCCCTCCACTTT.

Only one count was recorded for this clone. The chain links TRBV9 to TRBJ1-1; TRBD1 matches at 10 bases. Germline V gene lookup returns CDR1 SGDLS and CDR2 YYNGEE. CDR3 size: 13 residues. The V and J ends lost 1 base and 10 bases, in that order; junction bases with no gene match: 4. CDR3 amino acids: CASSVSDRGRAFF. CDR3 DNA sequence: TGTGCCAGCAGCGTAAGTGACAGGGGGCGAGCTTTCTTT.

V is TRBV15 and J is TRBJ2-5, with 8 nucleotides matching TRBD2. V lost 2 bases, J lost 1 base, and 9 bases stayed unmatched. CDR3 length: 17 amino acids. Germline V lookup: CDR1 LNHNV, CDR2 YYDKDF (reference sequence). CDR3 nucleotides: TGTGCCACCAGCAGAAGGGGAAGCGGGAGCCCCCAAGAGACCCAGTACTTC. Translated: CATSRRGSGSPQETQYF.

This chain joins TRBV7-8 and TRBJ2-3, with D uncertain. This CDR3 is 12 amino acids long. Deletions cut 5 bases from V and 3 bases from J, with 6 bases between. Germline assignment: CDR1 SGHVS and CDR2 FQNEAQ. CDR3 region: CASSLATDTQYF. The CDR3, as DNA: TGTGCCAGCAGCCTCGCGACAGATACGCAGTATTTT.

CDR3 coding DNA: TGTGCCAGCAGTCACGAGACGGGATTATTCTCTGGAAACACCATATATTTT. It encodes CASSHETGLFSGNTIYF. This chain connects TRBV7-9 to TRBJ1-3, with D unresolved. The CDR3 length is 17 residues. The V gene lost 6 bases and the J gene lost 0 bases, with 18 bases spanning the gap. The germline V gene encodes CDR1 SEHNR and CDR2 FQNEAQ (reference sequence). The full variable domain, its missing parts supplied by reference TRBV7-9 and TRBJ1-3, is DTGVSQNPRHKITKRGQNVTFRCDPISEHNRLYWYRQTLGQGPEFLTYFQNEAQLEKSRLLSDRFSAERPKGSFSTLEIQRTEQGDSAMYLCASSHETGLFSGNTIYFGEGSWLTVV.

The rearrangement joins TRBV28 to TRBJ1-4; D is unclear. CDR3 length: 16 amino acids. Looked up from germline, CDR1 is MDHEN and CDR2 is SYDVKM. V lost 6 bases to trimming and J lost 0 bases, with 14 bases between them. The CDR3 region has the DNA TGTGCCAGCAGCCCATCCCGGGGTGCAACTAATGAAAAACTGTTTTTT. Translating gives CASSPSRGATNEKLFF.